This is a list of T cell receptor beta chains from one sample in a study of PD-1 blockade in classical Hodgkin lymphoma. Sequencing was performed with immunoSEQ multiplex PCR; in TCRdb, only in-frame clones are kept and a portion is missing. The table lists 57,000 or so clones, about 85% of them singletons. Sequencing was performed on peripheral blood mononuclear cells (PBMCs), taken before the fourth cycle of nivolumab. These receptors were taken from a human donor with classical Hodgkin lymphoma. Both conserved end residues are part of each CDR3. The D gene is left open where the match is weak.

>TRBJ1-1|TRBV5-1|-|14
TGCGCCAGCAGCTTGGAATCAGGGACCGAGGGAGCTTTCTTT
CASSLESGTEGAFF
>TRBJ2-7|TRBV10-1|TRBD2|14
TGCGCCAGCAGTCAAGCGGGGCGCTCCTACGAGCAGTACTTC
CASSQAGRSYEQYF
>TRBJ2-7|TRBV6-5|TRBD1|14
TGTGCCAGCAGCCCGGACAGGGTAGCCTGGGAGCAGTACTTC
CASSPDRVAWEQYF
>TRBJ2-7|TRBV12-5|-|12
TGTGCTAGTGCCTCGGAAGGAGGCAGCAGGTACTTC
CASASEGGSRYF
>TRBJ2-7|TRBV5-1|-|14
TGCGCCAGCAGCCCTGGTGGGGGCGGCTACGAGCAGTACTTC
CASSPGGGGYEQYF
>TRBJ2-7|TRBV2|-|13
TGTGCCATGGGGGGCGGGGAGACCTACGAGCAGTACTTC
CAMGGGETYEQYF
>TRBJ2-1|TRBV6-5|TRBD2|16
TGTGCCAGCAGTTACTCCGGACTAGCGGGGGTGAATGAGCAGTTCTTC
CASSYSGLAGVNEQFF
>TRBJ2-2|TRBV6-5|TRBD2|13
TGTGCCAGCAGGGGACTAGTTGCCGGGGAGCTGTTTTTT
CASRGLVAGELFF
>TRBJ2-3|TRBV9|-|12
TGTGCCAGCAGCGTAGGTATCGATACGCAGTATTTT
CASSVGIDTQYF
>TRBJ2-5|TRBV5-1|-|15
TGCGCCAGCAGCTTGGAGGGGGGATCCCAAGAGACCCAGTACTTC
CASSLEGGSQETQYF
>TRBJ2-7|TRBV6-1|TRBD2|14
TGTGCCAGCAGTGAATATACTAGCGGGGCACAGCAGTACTTC
CASSEYTSGAQQYF
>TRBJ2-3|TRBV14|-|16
TGTGCCAGCAGCCCTACGGACGTTGAAGTGACAGATACGCAGTATTTT
CASSPTDVEVTDTQYF
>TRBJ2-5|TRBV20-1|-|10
TGCAGTGCTAGCCAAGAGACCCAGTACTTC
CSASQETQYF
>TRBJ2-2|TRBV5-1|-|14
TGCGCCAGCAGCTTTACAGGAGACACCGGGGAGCTGTTTTTT
CASSFTGDTGELFF
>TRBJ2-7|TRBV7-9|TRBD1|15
TGTGCCAGCAGCTCGAACAGGGGGACGCCCTACGAGCAGTACTTC
CASSSNRGTPYEQYF
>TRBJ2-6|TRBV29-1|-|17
TGCAGCGTTGTGCCCCCCGACAGGTCCCCTGGGGCCAACGTCCTGACTTTC
CSVVPPDRSPGANVLTF
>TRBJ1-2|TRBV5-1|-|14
TGCGCCAGCAGCTTGGAGGCCGAGAACTATGGCTACACCTTC
CASSLEAENYGYTF
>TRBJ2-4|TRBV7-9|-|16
TGTGCCAGCAGCTTAGTTAGATCAGCGGTTCCGAACATTCAGTACTTC
CASSLVRSAVPNIQYF
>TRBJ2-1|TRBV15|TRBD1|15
TGTGCCACCAGCAGAGGGGACAGGGTCGACAATGAGCAGTTCTTC
CATSRGDRVDNEQFF
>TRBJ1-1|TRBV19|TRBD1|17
TGTGCCAGTAGTATCGGGAGTGAGGGACAGGGGGCCACTGAAGCTTTCTTT
CASSIGSEGQGATEAFF
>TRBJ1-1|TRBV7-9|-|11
TGTGCCAGCAGCCCGGGGGTCCAAGCTTTCTTT
CASSPGVQAFF